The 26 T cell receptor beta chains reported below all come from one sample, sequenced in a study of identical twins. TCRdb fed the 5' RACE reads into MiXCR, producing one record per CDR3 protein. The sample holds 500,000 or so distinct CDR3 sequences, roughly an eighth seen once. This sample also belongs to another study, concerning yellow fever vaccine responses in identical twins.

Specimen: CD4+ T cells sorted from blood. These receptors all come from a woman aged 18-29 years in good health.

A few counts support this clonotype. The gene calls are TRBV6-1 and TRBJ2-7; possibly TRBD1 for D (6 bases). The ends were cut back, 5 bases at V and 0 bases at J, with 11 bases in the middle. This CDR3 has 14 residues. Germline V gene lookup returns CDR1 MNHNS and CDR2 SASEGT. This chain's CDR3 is CASSRRQDSYEQYF. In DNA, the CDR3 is TGTGCCAGCAGTCGAAGACAGGACTCCTACGAGCAGTACTTC.

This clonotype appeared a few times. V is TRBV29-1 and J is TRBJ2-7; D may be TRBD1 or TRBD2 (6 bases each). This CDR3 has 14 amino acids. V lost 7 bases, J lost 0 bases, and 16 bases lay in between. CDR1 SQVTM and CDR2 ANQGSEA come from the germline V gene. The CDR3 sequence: CSAKSGGHSYEQYF. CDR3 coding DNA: TGCAGCGCCAAATCTGGGGGGCACTCCTACGAGCAGTACTTC.

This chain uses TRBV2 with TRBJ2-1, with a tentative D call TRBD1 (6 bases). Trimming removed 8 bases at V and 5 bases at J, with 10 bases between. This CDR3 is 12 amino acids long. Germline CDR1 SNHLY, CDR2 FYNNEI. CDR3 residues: CASRDNNNEQFF. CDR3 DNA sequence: TGTGCCAGCCGGGACAATAACAATGAGCAGTTCTTC.

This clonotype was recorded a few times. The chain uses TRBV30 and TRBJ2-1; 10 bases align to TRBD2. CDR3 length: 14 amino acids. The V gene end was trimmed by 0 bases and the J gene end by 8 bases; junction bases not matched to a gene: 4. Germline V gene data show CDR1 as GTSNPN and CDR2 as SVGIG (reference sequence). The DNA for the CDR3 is TGTGCCTGGAGTGTTCTAGCGGGAGTGCATGAGCAGTTCTTC. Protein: CAWSVLAGVHEQFF.

In DNA form, the CDR3 reads TGTGCCAGCAGCTTAGTGGGGGTGGGGGTGGATGAGCAGTTCTTC. Translation: CASSLVGVGVDEQFF. The V and J genes are TRBV11-2 and TRBJ2-1, with D possibly called TRBD1 or TRBD2 (5 bases each). Trimming took off 1 base at V and 8 bases at J, with 15 bases between the two ends. Germline values: CDR1 SGHAT, CDR2 FQNNGV. CDR3 length: 15 amino acids.

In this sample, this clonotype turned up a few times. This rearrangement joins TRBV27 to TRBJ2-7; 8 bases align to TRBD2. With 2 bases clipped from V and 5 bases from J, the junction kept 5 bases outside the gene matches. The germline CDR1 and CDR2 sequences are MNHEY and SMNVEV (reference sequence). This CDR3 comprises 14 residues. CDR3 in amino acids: CASSLVRGGDEQYF. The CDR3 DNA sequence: TGTGCCAGCAGTTTAGTTCGGGGGGGCGACGAGCAGTACTTC.

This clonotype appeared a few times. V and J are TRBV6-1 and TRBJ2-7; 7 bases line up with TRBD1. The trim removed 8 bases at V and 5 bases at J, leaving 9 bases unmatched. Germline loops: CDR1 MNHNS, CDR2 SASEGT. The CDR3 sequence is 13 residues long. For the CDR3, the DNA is TGTGCCAGCCGGGACAGTACCCGACACGAGCAGTACTTC. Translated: CASRDSTRHEQYF.

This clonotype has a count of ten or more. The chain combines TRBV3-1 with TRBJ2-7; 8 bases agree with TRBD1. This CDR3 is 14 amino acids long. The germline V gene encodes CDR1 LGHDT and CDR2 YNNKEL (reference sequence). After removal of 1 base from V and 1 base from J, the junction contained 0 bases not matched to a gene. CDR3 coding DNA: TGTGCCAGCAGCCAAGGGACAGGGTCCTACGAGCAGTACTTC. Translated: CASSQGTGSYEQYF.

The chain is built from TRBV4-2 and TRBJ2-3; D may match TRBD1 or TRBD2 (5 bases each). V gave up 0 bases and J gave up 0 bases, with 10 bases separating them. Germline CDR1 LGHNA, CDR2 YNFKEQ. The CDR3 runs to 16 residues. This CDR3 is CASSQEGDPSTDTQYF. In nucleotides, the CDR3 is TGTGCCAGCAGCCAAGAAGGGGACCCTAGCACAGATACGCAGTATTTT.

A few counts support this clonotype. DNA of the CDR3: TGCGCCAGCAGCTTGGAGGGCAACCTACTGTTTTTT. Amino acid sequence: CASSLEGNLLFF. The chain recombines TRBV5-1 with TRBJ1-4; D is undetermined. V lost 0 bases, J lost 13 bases, and 10 bases lay in between. The germline gives CDR1 SGHRS, CDR2 YFSETQ. There are 12 residues in the CDR3.

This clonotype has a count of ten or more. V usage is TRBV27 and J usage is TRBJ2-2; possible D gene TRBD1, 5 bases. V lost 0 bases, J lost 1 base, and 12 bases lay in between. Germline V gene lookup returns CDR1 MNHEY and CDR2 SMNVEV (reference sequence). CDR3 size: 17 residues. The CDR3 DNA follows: TGTGCCAGCAGTTTATCCCGTCAGGGCGGGAACACCGGGGAGCTGTTTTTT. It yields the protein CASSLSRQGGNTGELFF.

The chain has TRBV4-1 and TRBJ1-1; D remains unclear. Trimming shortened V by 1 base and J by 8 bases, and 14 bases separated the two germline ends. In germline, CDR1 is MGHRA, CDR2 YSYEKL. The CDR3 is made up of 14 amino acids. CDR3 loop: CASSQGVGSSEAFF. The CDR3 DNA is TGCGCCAGCAGCCAAGGGGTAGGCTCTTCCGAAGCTTTCTTT.

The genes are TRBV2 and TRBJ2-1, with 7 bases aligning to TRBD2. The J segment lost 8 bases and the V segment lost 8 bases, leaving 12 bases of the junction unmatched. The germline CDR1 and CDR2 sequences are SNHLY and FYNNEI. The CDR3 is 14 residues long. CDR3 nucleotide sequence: TGTGCCAGCTTGGCCGGGAGGCCCACTGATGAGCAGTTCTTC. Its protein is CASLAGRPTDEQFF.

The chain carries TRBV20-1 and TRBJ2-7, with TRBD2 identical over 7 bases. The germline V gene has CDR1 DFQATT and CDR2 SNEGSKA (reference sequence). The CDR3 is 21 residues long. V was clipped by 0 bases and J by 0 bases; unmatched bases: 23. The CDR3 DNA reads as TGCAGTGCTAGAGATCTCCTCGGATTAACGGAGAGCGGGAATAGCTCCTACGAGCAGTACTTC. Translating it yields CSARDLLGLTESGNSSYEQYF.

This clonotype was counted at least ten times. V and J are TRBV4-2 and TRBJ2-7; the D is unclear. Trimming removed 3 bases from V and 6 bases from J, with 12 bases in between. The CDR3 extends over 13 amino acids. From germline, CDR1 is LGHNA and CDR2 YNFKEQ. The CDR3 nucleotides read TGTGCCAGCAGCCACCTCCGGTCGGGCGAGCAGTACTTC. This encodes CASSHLRSGEQYF.

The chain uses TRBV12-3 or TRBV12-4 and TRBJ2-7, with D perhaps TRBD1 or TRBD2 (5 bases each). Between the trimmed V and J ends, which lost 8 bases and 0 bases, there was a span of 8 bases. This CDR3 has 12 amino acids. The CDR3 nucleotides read TGTGCCAGCCGGGACCACTCCTACGAGCAGTACTTC. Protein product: CASRDHSYEQYF.

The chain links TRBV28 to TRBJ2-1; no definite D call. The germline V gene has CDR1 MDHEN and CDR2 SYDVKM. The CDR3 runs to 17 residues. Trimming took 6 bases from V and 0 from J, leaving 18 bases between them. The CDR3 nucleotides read TGTGCCAGCAGCCTCGGACGCCGCAAAGTCTCCTACAATGAGCAGTTCTTC. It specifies CASSLGRRKVSYNEQFF.

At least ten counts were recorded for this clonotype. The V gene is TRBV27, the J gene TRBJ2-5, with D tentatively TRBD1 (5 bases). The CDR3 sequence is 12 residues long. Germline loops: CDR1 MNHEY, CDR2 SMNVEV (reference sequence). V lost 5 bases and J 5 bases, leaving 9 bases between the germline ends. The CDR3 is CASSTKGETQYF. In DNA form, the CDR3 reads TGTGCCAGCAGTACGAAGGGGGAGACCCAGTACTTC.

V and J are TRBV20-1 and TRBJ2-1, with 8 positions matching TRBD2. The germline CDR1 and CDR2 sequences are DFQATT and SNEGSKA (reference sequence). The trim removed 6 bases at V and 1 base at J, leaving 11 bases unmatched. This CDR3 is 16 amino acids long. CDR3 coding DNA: TGCAGTGCATACGCGGGGGGTCCAATTTCCTACAATGAGCAGTTCTTC. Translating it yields CSAYAGGPISYNEQFF.

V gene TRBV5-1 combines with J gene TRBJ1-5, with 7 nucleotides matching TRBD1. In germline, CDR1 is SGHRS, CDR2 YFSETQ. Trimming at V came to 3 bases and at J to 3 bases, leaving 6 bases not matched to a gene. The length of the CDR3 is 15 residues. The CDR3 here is CASSWGTEINQPQHF. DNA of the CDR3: TGCGCCAGCAGCTGGGGGACAGAAATCAATCAGCCCCAGCATTTT.

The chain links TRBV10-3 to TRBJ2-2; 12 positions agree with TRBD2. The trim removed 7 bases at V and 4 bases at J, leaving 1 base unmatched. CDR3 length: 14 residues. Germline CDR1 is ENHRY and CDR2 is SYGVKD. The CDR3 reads CAITGLAGTGELFF. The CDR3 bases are TGTGCCATCACGGGACTAGCGGGCACCGGGGAGCTGTTTTTT.

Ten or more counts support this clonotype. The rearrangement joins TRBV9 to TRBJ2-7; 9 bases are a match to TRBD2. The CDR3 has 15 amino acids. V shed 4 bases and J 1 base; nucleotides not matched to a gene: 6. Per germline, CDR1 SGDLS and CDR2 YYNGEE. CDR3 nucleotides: TGTGCCAGCAGCCCTAGCGGGGTAGTTTCCTACGAGCAGTACTTC. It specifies CASSPSGVVSYEQYF.

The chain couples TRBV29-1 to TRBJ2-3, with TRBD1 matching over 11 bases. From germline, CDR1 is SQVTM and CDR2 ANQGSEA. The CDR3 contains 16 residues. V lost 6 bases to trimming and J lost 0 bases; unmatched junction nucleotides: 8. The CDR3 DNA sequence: TGCAGCGTGAGGGACAGGGGGACCGTGAGCACAGATACGCAGTATTTT. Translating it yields CSVRDRGTVSTDTQYF.

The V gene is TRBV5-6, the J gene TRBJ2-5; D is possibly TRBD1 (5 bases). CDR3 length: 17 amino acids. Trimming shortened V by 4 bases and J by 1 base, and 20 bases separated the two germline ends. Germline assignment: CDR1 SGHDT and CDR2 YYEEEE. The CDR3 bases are TGTGCCAGCAGCCACCTCCTCCGTCAGGGCTTCCAAGAGACCCAGTACTTC. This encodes CASSHLLRQGFQETQYF. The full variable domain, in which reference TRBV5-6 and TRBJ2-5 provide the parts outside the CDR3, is DAGVTQSPTHLIKTRGQQVTLRCSPKSGHDTVSWYQQALGQGPQFIFQYYEEEERQRGNFPDRFSGHQFPNYSSELNVNALLLGDSALYLCASSHLLRQGFQETQYFGPGTRLLVL.

The CDR3 sequence is CATMGRPSVVGETQYF. The DNA for the CDR3 is TGTGCCACCATGGGGAGGCCTAGCGTTGTGGGGGAGACCCAGTACTTC. This rearrangement joins TRBV6-2 or TRBV6-3 to TRBJ2-5; a possible D gene is TRBD2 (6 bases). This CDR3 region has 16 residues. Germline CDR1 and CDR2: MNHEY and SVGEGT. V was pared by 10 bases and J by 5 bases, with 26 bases between.

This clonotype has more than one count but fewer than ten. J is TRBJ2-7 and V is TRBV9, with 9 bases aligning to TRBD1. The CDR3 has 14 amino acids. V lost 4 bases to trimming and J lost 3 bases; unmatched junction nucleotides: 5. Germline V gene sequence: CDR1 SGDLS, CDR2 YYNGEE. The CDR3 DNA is TGTGCCAGCAGCAGGGGACAGGGCGACTACGAGCAGTACTTC. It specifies CASSRGQGDYEQYF. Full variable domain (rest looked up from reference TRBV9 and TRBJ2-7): DSGVTQTPKHLITATGQRVTLRCSPRSGDLSVYWYQQSLDQGLQFLIQYYNGEERAKGNILERFSAQQFPDLHSELNLSSLELGDSALYFCASSRGQGDYEQYFGPGTRLTVT.